These T cell receptor beta chains were read from a single sample in a study of T cells in Graves' hyperthyroidism and ophthalmopathy. TCRdb passed the multiplex PCR reads through MiXCR, listing each CDR3 protein once. The table has a few hundred thousand distinct CDR3 sequences, around 18% seen once. Sequencing was carried out using blood. The receptors here all came from a woman aged 40 to 50 with Graves' ophthalmopathy. CDR3s include the opening cysteine and the closing phenylalanine or tryptophan. A D gene is named only where the DNA matches it firmly. The size of a clone is reported for some rows only, either as once, few or many, or as a class for expanded clones.

d_call j_call v_call clone_size cdr3_aa cdr3_nt
TRBD1 TRBJ1-2 TRBV7-3 many CASSPDRGNGYTF TGTGCCAGCAGCCCGGACAGGGGGAATGGCTACACCTTC
NA TRBJ2-2 TRBV11-2 many CASSQRGVGAHGELFF TGTGCCAGCAGCCAACGGGGTGTGGGAGCCCACGGGGAGCTGTTTTTT
NA TRBJ1-1 TRBV24-1 many CATSEGSEAFF TGTGCCACCAGTGAGGGCAGCGAAGCTTTCTTT
NA TRBJ1-1 TRBV10-1 many CASSEAGFSGAFF TGCGCCAGCAGTGAGGCGGGCTTCTCTGGAGCTTTCTTT
NA TRBJ1-1 TRBV18 few CASSPTAAAMNTEAFF TGTGCCAGCTCCCCTACAGCGGCAGCAATGAACACTGAAGCTTTTTTT
NA TRBJ1-2 TRBV20-1 many CSATTGGLANYGYTF TGCAGTGCCACGACTGGGGGTCTAGCAAACTATGGCTACACCTTC
NA TRBJ2-7 TRBV6-2/TRBV6-3 many CASSYRKVYSYEQYF TGTGCCAGCAGTTACCGCAAGGTTTACTCCTACGAGCAGTACTTC
NA TRBJ2-7 TRBV20-1 NA CSAKRPGADTDEQYF TGCAGTGCCAAGAGACCGGGGGCCGACACTGACGAGCAGTACTTC
NA TRBJ2-5 TRBV19 many CASGWWETQYF TGTGCCAGTGGGTGGTGGGAGACCCAGTACTTC
NA TRBJ2-6 TRBV12-3/TRBV12-4 many CASKTHTGANVLTF TGTGCCAGCAAGACCCATACTGGGGCCAACGTCCTGACTTTC
NA TRBJ1-1 TRBV7-8 NA CASSAPGGATEAFF TGTGCCAGCAGCGCACCCGGGGGGGCGACTGAAGCTTTCTTT
TRBD1 TRBJ2-7 TRBV28 many CASSTGTANYEQYF TGTGCCAGCAGTACCGGGACAGCAAACTACGAGCAGTACTTC
TRBD1 TRBJ1-5 TRBV10-3 many CAISGTGGNQPQHF TGTGCCATCAGTGGGACAGGAGGTAATCAGCCCCAGCATTTT
NA TRBJ2-7 TRBV7-8 once CASSLGQPASGQYF TGTGCCAGCAGCTTAGGCCAGCCAGCCTCGGGGCAGTACTTC
NA TRBJ1-1 TRBV12-3/TRBV12-4 NA CASSLVTGIMNTEAFF TGTGCCAGCAGTTTGGTGACAGGCATTATGAACACTGAAGCTTTCTTT
NA TRBJ1-1 TRBV20-1 many CSARLVRDTEAFF TGCAGTGCTAGGCTAGTAAGGGACACTGAAGCTTTCTTT
NA TRBJ1-1 TRBV24-1 many CATSDWGNTEAFF TGTGCCACCAGTGATTGGGGGAACACTGAAGCTTTCTTT
TRBD2 TRBJ2-5 TRBV27 many CASSPIAGGPVETQYF TGTGCCAGCAGTCCTATAGCGGGAGGGCCAGTAGAGACCCAGTACTTC
TRBD2 TRBJ2-7 TRBV7-2 many CASSLALTSGQIYEQYF TGTGCCAGCAGCTTAGCCTTGACTAGCGGGCAAATTTACGAGCAGTACTTC
NA TRBJ1-5 TRBV6-5 many CASTPRGGHNQPQHF TGTGCCAGCACCCCAAGGGGGGGACACAATCAGCCCCAGCATTTT
NA TRBJ1-1 TRBV6-1 many CASRDWGATEAFF TGTGCCAGCAGGGACTGGGGAGCCACTGAAGCTTTCTTT
NA TRBJ1-2 TRBV2 many CATTTDLSRGYTF TGTGCCACCACGACAGACTTATCTCGTGGCTACACCTTC
NA TRBJ1-2 TRBV6-1 NA CASSGLTVYYGYSF TGTGCCAGCAGTGGTCTAACAGTATACTATGGCTACAGCTTC
NA TRBJ2-4 TRBV28 many CASSLEQPGRDIQYF TGTGCCAGCAGTTTAGAGCAACCCGGTAGGGACATTCAGTACTTC
NA TRBJ2-7 TRBV7-2 many CASSSFSLTPYEQYF TGTGCCAGCAGCTCCTTTTCTTTAACGCCCTACGAGCAGTACTTC
NA TRBJ2-7 TRBV12-3/TRBV12-4 many CASSLGGNGEQYF TGTGCCAGCAGTTTGGGCGGGAACGGCGAGCAGTACTTC
NA TRBJ2-7 TRBV6-1 few CASSGYRGGEQYF TGTGCCAGCAGTGGGTACAGGGGGGGCGAGCAGTACTTC
NA TRBJ1-2 TRBV28 NA CASSPDRSLGYTF TGTGCCAGCAGTCCGGACAGATCCTTGGGCTACACCTTC
NA TRBJ2-7 TRBV29-1 many CSVDQGGYEQYF TGCAGCGTTGACCAGGGGGGCTACGAGCAGTACTTC
NA TRBJ2-5 TRBV28 few CASSYQGRQETQYF TGTGCCAGCAGTTATCAGGGACGTCAAGAGACCCAGTACTTC
NA TRBJ2-7 TRBV7-9 many CASSLTEYYEQYF TGTGCCAGCAGCTTAACAGAATACTACGAGCAGTACTTC
TRBD1 TRBJ1-2 TRBV28 NA CASTRIQGNYGYTF TGTGCCAGCACCCGCATACAGGGGAACTATGGCTACACCTTC
NA TRBJ2-7 TRBV14 many CASSQKKGPPSYEQYF TGTGCCAGCAGCCAGAAGAAGGGACCGCCCTCCTACGAGCAGTACTTC
NA TRBJ2-2 TRBV15 few CATSGRELNTGELFF TGTGCCACCAGCGGCAGGGAGCTTAACACCGGGGAGCTGTTTTTT
TRBD1 TRBJ1-5 TRBV6-1 many CASRDRGLGQPQHF TGTGCCAGCAGGGACAGGGGGCTGGGTCAGCCCCAGCATTTT
TRBD1 TRBJ1-2 TRBV27 many CASSLSGGRGVGGYTF TGTGCCAGCAGTTTATCCGGAGGCAGGGGGGTTGGGGGCTACACCTTC
NA TRBJ1-1 TRBV6-1 many CASSEWRGWGTEAFF TGTGCCAGCAGTGAATGGAGGGGTTGGGGCACTGAAGCTTTCTTT
NA TRBJ1-5 TRBV12-3/TRBV12-4 once CASSGGGQPQHF TGTGCCAGCAGCGGGGGCGGTCAGCCCCAGCATTTT
NA TRBJ2-7 TRBV2 NA CASTQESYEQSF TGTGCCAGCACACAGGAGTCCTACGAGCAGTCCTTC
NA TRBJ2-2 TRBV7-9 few CASHEAVTGELFF TGTGCCAGCCACGAAGCTGTAACCGGGGAGCTGTTTTTT
NA TRBJ1-1 TRBV10-3 many CAIRGVTKGAFF TGTGCCATCAGAGGGGTAACAAAAGGAGCTTTCTTT
TRBD2 TRBJ2-7 TRBV7-9 many CASSTPVAGEGEQYF TGTGCCAGCAGCACCCCGGTAGCGGGAGAGGGCGAGCAGTACTTC
TRBD2 TRBJ2-7 TRBV6-1 many CASSEVLSGGEQYF TGTGCCAGCAGTGAGGTACTTTCGGGGGGCGAGCAGTACTTC
TRBD1 TRBJ2-2 TRBV5-1 few CASSRQGGSTGELFF TGCGCCAGCAGCCGGCAAGGGGGCAGCACCGGGGAGCTGTTTTTT
NA TRBJ2-2 TRBV7-2 many CASMLVGTGELFF TGTGCCAGCATGCTTGTCGGAACCGGGGAGCTGTTTTTT
NA TRBJ2-7 TRBV2 NA CASIQESYEQCF TGTGCCAGCATACAGGAGTCCTACGAGCAGTGCTTC
NA TRBJ2-7 TRBV5-1 many CASSFEWGRHEQYF TGCGCCAGCAGCTTCGAATGGGGGAGGCACGAGCAGTACTTC
NA TRBJ1-2 TRBV28 many CASRSRPLRGYTF TGTGCCAGCAGGTCCCGCCCTTTAAGGGGCTACACCTTC
NA TRBJ2-7 TRBV28 many CASSPLIRDEQYF TGTGCCAGCAGCCCCCTAATCAGGGACGAGCAGTACTTC
TRBD2 TRBJ2-2 TRBV29-1 few CSVIAGGSNTGELFF TGCAGCGTTATAGCGGGAGGGTCAAACACCGGGGAGCTGTTTTTT
NA TRBJ2-7 TRBV19 many CASSMPPSYEQYF TGTGCCAGTAGTATGCCCCCTTCCTACGAGCAGTACTTC
NA TRBJ1-5 TRBV12-3/TRBV12-4 few CASSRAGDNQPQHF TGTGCCAGCAGCCGGGCCGGCGACAATCAGCCCCAGCATTTT
NA TRBJ2-7 TRBV5-4 many CASSPGDNEQYF TGTGCCAGCAGTCCAGGGGACAACGAGCAGTACTTC
NA TRBJ1-1 TRBV6-2/TRBV6-3 many CASTGRSVVNTEAFF TGTGCCAGCACGGGGAGAAGCGTAGTAAACACTGAAGCTTTCTTT
NA TRBJ2-3 TRBV11-2 NA CASSSRGGTDTQYF TGTGCCAGCAGCAGCCGCGGGGGCACAGATACGCAGTATTTT